This entry lists 29 T cell receptor beta chains sequenced from one sample in a study of blood T cell repertoires in COVID-19. Only in-frame clones appear in the TCRdb table, and some are missing; sequencing was by immunoSEQ multiplex PCR. Of roughly 230,000 clones in the sample, around four fifths are singletons; the top ten hold around 8.9%. The sample consisted of peripheral blood. Every receptor here comes from a middle-aged man with active or convalescent COVID-19.

The rearrangement links TRBV10-3 to TRBJ1-1, with D perhaps TRBD1 (5 bases). This CDR3 has 15 amino acids. Germline values: CDR1 ENHRY, CDR2 SYGVKD. V lost 7 bases and J lost 2, with 17 bases in between. CDR3 residues: CAITRDLRGNTEAFF. The CDR3 nucleotides read TGTGCCATCACCCGTGATTTAAGGGGAAACACTGAAGCTTTCTTT.

V and J are TRBV6-5 and TRBJ2-7; a possible D gene is TRBD1 (5 bases). There are 15 residues in the CDR3. The V end was cut by 0 bases, the J end by 5 bases, with 14 bases between. The germline CDR1 and CDR2 sequences are MNHEY and SVGAGI. The CDR3 DNA reads TGTGCCAGCAGTTACTCCCGAAACCAGGGCAACGAGCAGTACTTC. This encodes CASSYSRNQGNEQYF.

The chain recombines TRBV24-1 with TRBJ2-6; 9 bases are a match to TRBD1. Germline CDR1 is KGHDR and CDR2 is SFDVKD. The CDR3 has 19 residues. V lost 3 bases and J lost 1; bases outside the gene matches: 9. In DNA form, the CDR3 reads TGTGCCACCAGTGATAAGGGAGCACAGGGGGCATCTGGGGCCAACGTCCTGACTTTC. Translating it yields CATSDKGAQGASGANVLTF.

V is TRBV11-3 and J is TRBJ2-7; 11 bases agree with TRBD1. The CDR3 runs 15 residues. Germline assignment: CDR1 SGHNT and CDR2 YENEEA. J was trimmed by 9 bases and V by 6 bases; bases with no gene match: 13. Written as DNA, the CDR3 is TGTGCCAGCAGACCCACGGACAGGGGGCTTAGTCGGCAGTACTTC. The encoded protein is CASRPTDRGLSRQYF.

The chain couples TRBV5-1 to TRBJ1-2; D uncertain. The germline V gene has CDR1 SGHRS and CDR2 YFSETQ. This CDR3 has 14 residues. Trimming shortened V by 4 bases and J by 6 bases, and 16 bases separated the two germline ends. CDR3 sequence: CASSLTGFEDGYTF. The CDR3 DNA sequence: TGCGCCAGCAGCCTGACGGGTTTCGAGGATGGCTACACCTTC.

V and J are TRBV3-1 (or the pseudogene TRBV3-2) and TRBJ1-5, with D unclear. There are 13 residues in the CDR3. Trimming shortened V by 2 bases and J by 6 bases, and 8 bases separated the two germline ends. CDR1 LGHDT and CDR2 YNNKEL come from the germline V gene (reference sequence). The CDR3: CASSQTPIQPQHF. The CDR3, as DNA: TGTGCCAGCAGCCAAACACCGATTCAGCCCCAGCATTTT.

The rearrangement joins TRBV5-1 to TRBJ2-5, with TRBD2 identical over 10 bases. Germline CDR1 is SGHRS and CDR2 is YFSETQ. CDR3 length: 17 residues. The ends lost 4 bases at V and 4 bases at J; junction bases unmatched: 13. CDR3 protein: CASSLPTSGERRETQYF. The CDR3 DNA reads TGCGCCAGCAGCCTCCCTACTAGCGGGGAGCGCAGAGAGACCCAGTACTTC.

The chain is built from TRBV7-9 and TRBJ1-2, with 9 positions matching TRBD1. The ends lost 4 bases at V and 4 bases at J; junction bases unmatched: 4. Germline V gene lookup returns CDR1 SEHNR and CDR2 FQNEAQ (reference sequence). The CDR3 has 14 amino acids. In DNA, the CDR3 is TGTGCCAGCAGCTGGGACAGGGAATTCTATGGCTACACCTTC. Translating it yields CASSWDREFYGYTF.

The chain carries TRBV6-5 and TRBJ1-4; TRBD1 might be the D (6 bases). The germline CDR1 and CDR2 sequences are MNHEY and SVGAGI. The CDR3 consists of 15 residues. Trimming removed 6 bases from V and 7 bases from J, with 18 bases in between. DNA for the CDR3: TGTGCCAGCAGCGTCCCCCGGGACAACAGTGAAAAACTGTTTTTT. Amino acid sequence: CASSVPRDNSEKLFF.

V gene TRBV24-1 combines with J gene TRBJ2-3; possibly TRBD1 for D (5 bases). Germline CDR1 reads KGHDR; CDR2 reads SFDVKD. V lost 5 bases and J 0 bases, leaving 11 bases between the germline ends. This CDR3 has 15 amino acids. The CDR3 sequence is CATSGVGPSTDTQYF. The CDR3 DNA is TGTGCCACCAGTGGTGTGGGGCCGAGCACAGATACGCAGTATTTT.

The chain recombines TRBV15 with TRBJ1-1; D remains unclear. Between the trimmed V and J ends, which lost 7 bases and 4 bases, there was a span of 16 bases. Germline-derived CDR1 and CDR2 are LNHNV and YYDKDF (reference sequence). There are 14 residues in the CDR3. In DNA, the CDR3 is TGTGCCACCACCCCGAAGACGAGGAGCACTGAAGCTTTCTTT. Encoded protein: CATTPKTRSTEAFF.

V usage is TRBV30 and J usage is TRBJ2-3, with a possible D match to TRBD1 (6 bases). The CDR3 loop spans 15 amino acids. Trimming removed 1 base from V and 3 bases from J, with 14 bases in between. Per the germline V gene, CDR1 is GTSNPN and CDR2 is SVGIG (reference sequence). CDR3 DNA sequence: TGTGCCTGGAGTGAGGGACATACTGTGACAGATACGCAGTATTTT. The encoded protein is CAWSEGHTVTDTQYF.

The chain employs TRBV9 and TRBJ1-2; 7 nucleotides align to TRBD1. CDR3 length equals 12 residues. Germline CDR1 SGDLS, CDR2 YYNGEE. The V segment lost 3 bases and the J segment 8 bases; nucleotides outside the gene matches: 4. CDR3 loop: CASSAGGRGYTF. The CDR3 DNA reads as TGTGCCAGCAGCGCAGGGGGAAGAGGCTACACCTTC.

The genes are TRBV3-1 (or the pseudogene TRBV3-2) and TRBJ2-1, with 13 bases identical to TRBD2. CDR3 size: 15 residues. Losses at the gene ends were 6 bases for V and 5 bases for J; bases not matched to a gene: 4. Germline CDR1 and CDR2: LGHDT and YNNKEL (reference sequence). The CDR3 bases are TGTGCCAGCAGACACGGGACTAGCGGGGACAATGAGCAGTTCTTC. Protein product: CASRHGTSGDNEQFF.

V usage is TRBV27 and J usage is TRBJ1-2; D not resolved. With 6 bases removed from V and 0 bases from J, the gap between germline ends came to 11 bases. The germline gives CDR1 MNHEY, CDR2 SMNVEV (reference sequence). The CDR3 contains 14 residues. CDR3 DNA: TGTGCCAGCAGCCCGGGTCACCCTAACTATGGCTACACCTTC. This encodes CASSPGHPNYGYTF.

This rearrangement joins TRBV5-5 to TRBJ1-5, with TRBD1 matching 8 bases. The CDR3 is made up of 16 amino acids. The ends lost 5 bases at V and 3 bases at J; junction bases unmatched: 10. CDR1 and CDR2 (germline): SGHKS, YYEKEE (reference sequence). CDR3 nucleotides: TGTGCCAGCAGTCGTAACGGACAGGGAAACAATCAGCCCCAGCATTTT. Its translation: CASSRNGQGNNQPQHF. Supplemented by reference TRBV5-5 and TRBJ1-5, the full variable domain reads DAGVTQSPTHLIKTRGQQVTLRCSPISGHKSVSWYQQVLGQGPQFIFQYYEKEERGRGNFPDRFSARQFPNYSSELNVNALLLGDSALYLCASSRNGQGNNQPQHFGDGTRLSIL.

V gene TRBV4-2 combines with J gene TRBJ2-2, with D perhaps matching TRBD2 (6 bases). V shed 1 base and J shed 5 bases, with 14 bases lying between them. Germline-derived CDR1 and CDR2 are LGHNA and YNFKEQ. The CDR3 has 16 residues. The CDR3 coding sequence is TGTGCCAGCAGCCAAGTAAAATCCAGCGGGACCGGGGAGCTGTTTTTT. The encoded protein is CASSQVKSSGTGELFF.

This chain joins TRBV29-1 and TRBJ2-5, with 7 bases matching TRBD1. The germline V gene encodes CDR1 SQVTM and CDR2 ANQGSEA. This CDR3 comprises 13 residues. J gave up 1 base and V 6 bases, and 5 bases lay outside the gene matches. The CDR3 bases are TGCAGCGTGGCCGGGACAGTCCAAGAGACCCAGTACTTC. As protein: CSVAGTVQETQYF.

The chain carries TRBV2 and TRBJ1-4; D ambiguous. Germline values: CDR1 SNHLY, CDR2 FYNNEI. V lost 7 bases, J lost 7 bases, and 13 bases lay in between. The CDR3 is made up of 13 amino acids. The CDR3 DNA reads TGTGCCAGCACTTTCCAGGCGCGTGAAAAACTGTTTTTT. Amino acid sequence: CASTFQAREKLFF.

The chain is built from TRBV6-6 and TRBJ1-1; D is undetermined. CDR3 length: 14 amino acids. V was shortened by 7 bases and J by 0 bases, with 12 bases between the two germline ends. The germline V gene has CDR1 MNHNY and CDR2 SVGAGI (reference sequence). The CDR3 is CASKGDIMNTEAFF. DNA of the CDR3: TGTGCCAGCAAGGGAGACATCATGAACACTGAAGCTTTCTTT.

The rearrangement links TRBV6-2 or TRBV6-3 to TRBJ2-1, with a tentative D call TRBD1 (5 bases). CDR1 and CDR2 (germline): MNHEY, SVGEGT. This CDR3 spans 15 amino acids. The V end was cut by 6 bases, the J end by 4 bases, with 16 bases between. In DNA, the CDR3 is TGTGCCAGCAGCCGGCAGGGTCAATGGTACAATGAGCAGTTCTTC. It codes for CASSRQGQWYNEQFF.

The CDR3 nucleotides read TGTGCCAGCAGCTACCAGGGCAAACAAGAGACCCAGTACTTC. The encoded protein is CASSYQGKQETQYF. The chain joins TRBV7-3 to TRBJ2-5, with a possible D match to TRBD1 (5 bases). Germline V gene sequence: CDR1 SGHTA, CDR2 FQGTGA. This CDR3 is 14 amino acids long. V lost 4 bases to trimming and J lost 2 bases, with 11 bases between them.

This rearrangement joins TRBV7-3 to TRBJ2-1, with 11 bases aligning to TRBD2. Per the germline V gene, CDR1 is SGHTA and CDR2 is FQGTGA. This CDR3 comprises 15 residues. Trimming at V came to 4 bases and at J to 8 bases, leaving 7 bases not matched to a gene. CDR3 nucleotides: TGTGCCAGCAGCTCCTATAGCGGGAGGGACTATGAGCAGTTCTTC. This translates into CASSSYSGRDYEQFF.

J is TRBJ1-2 and V is TRBV5-5; perhaps TRBD1 as D (5 bases). The CDR3 covers 15 residues. Germline assignment: CDR1 SGHKS and CDR2 YYEKEE (reference sequence). V lost 0 bases and J lost 8, with 17 bases in between. The CDR3 sequence: CASSLARVAGKGYTF. The CDR3 bases are TGTGCCAGCAGCTTGGCCAGGGTAGCAGGGAAAGGCTACACCTTC.

This chain connects TRBV25-1 to TRBJ2-1; the D gene is possibly TRBD1 (6 bases). V dropped 4 bases and J dropped 6 bases, with 10 bases sitting between them. The CDR3 runs to 13 residues. Germline CDR1 MGHDK, CDR2 SYGVNS. The CDR3 protein is CASSGTGINEQFF. The CDR3 DNA follows: TGTGCCAGCAGTGGAACAGGGATCAATGAGCAGTTCTTC. The variable domain in full, completed from reference TRBV25-1 and TRBJ2-1, reads EADIYQTPRYLVIGTGKKITLECSQTMGHDKMYWYQQDPGMELHLIHYSYGVNSTEKGDLSSESTVSRIRTEHFPLTLESARPSHTSQYLCASSGTGINEQFFGPGTRLTVL.

The gene calls are TRBV30 and TRBJ2-6; the D gene is possibly TRBD1 (6 bases). Trimming cost V 1 base and J 1 base, with 14 bases left between them. This CDR3 is 17 amino acids long. Germline V gene data show CDR1 as GTSNPN and CDR2 as SVGIG (reference sequence). The CDR3: CAWSGQGFNSGANVLTF. The CDR3 nucleotides are TGTGCCTGGAGTGGGCAGGGGTTTAATTCTGGGGCCAACGTCCTGACTTTC.

The chain links TRBV15 to TRBJ1-4; D unresolved. This CDR3 has 16 residues. Trimming shortened V by 0 bases and J by 3 bases, and 11 bases separated the two germline ends. CDR1 LNHNV and CDR2 YYDKDF come from the germline V gene (reference sequence). The CDR3 DNA reads TGTGCCACCAGCAGAGATCCTAGGCGATCTAATGAAAAACTGTTTTTT. Its protein is CATSRDPRRSNEKLFF. Full variable domain (rest looked up from reference TRBV15 and TRBJ1-4): DAMVIQNPRYQVTQFGKPVTLSCSQTLNHNVMYWYQQKSSQAPKLLFHYYDKDFNNEADTPDNFQSRRPNTSFCFLDIRSPGLGDTAMYLCATSRDPRRSNEKLFFGSGTQLSVL.

The V and J genes are TRBV10-3 and TRBJ1-4; D may be TRBD1 (6 bases). The ends were cut back, 3 bases at V and 4 bases at J, with 12 bases in the middle. This CDR3 comprises 15 residues. The germline V gene encodes CDR1 ENHRY and CDR2 SYGVKD. In nucleotides, the CDR3 is TGTGCCATCAGTGAAGGGGACACCGGTAATGAAAAACTGTTTTTT. Its translation: CAISEGDTGNEKLFF.

The chain recombines TRBV7-9 with TRBJ1-2; maybe TRBD1 (5 bases). Germline CDR1 reads SEHNR; CDR2 reads FQNEAQ (reference sequence). The CDR3 is 15 residues long. V shed 5 bases and J shed 4 bases, with 17 bases lying between them. This CDR3 is CASSLGGTLSYGYTF. The CDR3 region has the DNA TGTGCCAGCAGCCTGGGGGGGACCCTCTCCTATGGCTACACCTTC.